The T cell receptor beta chain described here comes from a study of spatial heterogeneity in lung cancer. Study summary: Each distinct TCR and UMI combination averaged more than ten appearances in raw reads.

TCR cDNA molecules were tagged individually, and each one carried a unique molecular identifier. TCRdb reanalysed the 5' RACE reads using MiXCR and keeps one entry per CDR3 protein. The table lists 30,000 to 45,000 distinct CDR3 sequences, roughly 3% of them singletons. For this clonotype: A much larger clone differs from this one at a single base, so this may be a read error.

Regarding time point: sample taken at primary tumor resection. Trimming took off 7 bases at V and 1 base at J, with 11 bases between the two ends. CDR1 and CDR2 from the germline V gene are SGHDT and YYEEEE. The CDR3 spans 13 residues. This TCR was recovered from a male donor with early-stage non-small cell lung cancer. Sequenced here: normal lung tissue next to the tumor, sampled at surgery. The genes are TRBV5-6 and TRBJ2-5; TRBD2 might be the D (5 bases). CDR3 nucleotide sequence: TGTGCCAGCCGTGAGGGTTGCCAAGAGACCCAGTACTTC. Residues: CASREGCQETQYF.